The 13 T cell receptor beta chains below all came from one sample that was sequenced in a study of PD-1 blockade in classical Hodgkin lymphoma. Every patient had relapsed following autologous stem cell transplantation, and cohorts differed in brentuximab vedotin exposure. Assay: immunoSEQ multiplex PCR; the TCRdb copy retains only in-frame clones and omits some. Of roughly 140,000 clones in the sample, 78% are singletons; the top ten hold roughly 8.4%. The sample consisted of peripheral blood mononuclear cells (PBMCs), taken before the second cycle of nivolumab. The receptors originated from a human donor with classical Hodgkin lymphoma.

This rearrangement joins TRBV18 to TRBJ1-1; a weak D match, TRBD1 (5 bases). The CDR3 covers 15 residues. The V end lost 5 bases, the J end lost 1 base, and 14 bases lay between the germline ends. The germline CDR1 and CDR2 sequences are KGHSH and LQKENI. CDR3 DNA: TGTGCCAGCTCAAGTGAGGCAGGGCCGAACACTGAAGCTTTCTTT. It codes for CASSSEAGPNTEAFF.

In this sample, this clone turned up a few times. V usage is TRBV23-1 and J usage is TRBJ1-2; 8 bases align to TRBD1. TRBV23-1 is given ORF status, its function remaining uncertain. This CDR3 has 15 amino acids. Losses at the gene ends were 6 bases for V and 3 bases for J; bases not matched to a gene: 9. CDR3 bases: TGCGCCAGCAGCCTCGGGCAGGGGGCACACTATGGCTACACCTTC. This gives the protein CASSLGQGAHYGYTF.

V gene TRBV27 combines with J gene TRBJ2-3; no clear D gene. Germline V gene data show CDR1 as MNHEY and CDR2 as SMNVEV (reference sequence). The CDR3 is 16 amino acids. The V end lost 6 bases, the J end lost 2 bases, and 18 bases lay between the germline ends. The CDR3, as DNA: TGTGCCAGCAGGCCTCACTCTTTTGAAATCACAGATACGCAGTATTTT. It codes for CASRPHSFEITDTQYF.

The chain combines TRBV6-5 with TRBJ1-1; 7 bases line up with TRBD1. The CDR3 spans 12 residues. V was clipped by 5 bases and J by 11 bases; unmatched bases: 8. Germline V gives CDR1 MNHEY, CDR2 SVGAGI. The CDR3 coding sequence is TGTGCCAGCAGTGACAGGGCCTTCAGCGCTTTCTTT. It yields the protein CASSDRAFSAFF.

The rearrangement uses TRBV6-4 and TRBJ1-2; TRBD1 is a possible D gene (6 bases). CDR1 is MRHNA and CDR2 is SNTAGT in the germline V gene. The CDR3 is made up of 16 amino acids. The V end was cut by 2 bases, the J end by 5 bases, with 18 bases between. The CDR3: CASSDGSRRGGYGYTF. The CDR3 DNA follows: TGTGCCAGCAGTGACGGCAGTCGAAGAGGGGGTTATGGCTACACCTTC.

The chain combines TRBV5-1 with TRBJ1-1; weak D call: TRBD1 (6 bases). The germline V and J ends were trimmed by 0 bases and 4 bases, with 16 bases remaining between them. Germline V CDR1 and CDR2: SGHRS, YFSETQ. The CDR3 is 16 residues long. The DNA of the CDR3 is TGCGCCAGCAGCTTGGTAGGCAGGGGAACAGGCACTGAAGCTTTCTTT. It translates to CASSLVGRGTGTEAFF.

The DNA of the CDR3 is TGTGCCAGCAGCTTAATTAGAAGGGGGCCGCAAGAGACCCAGTACTTC. This codes for CASSLIRRGPQETQYF. This chain joins TRBV7-9 and TRBJ2-5; TRBD1 agrees at 7 bases. CDR1 and CDR2 from the germline V gene are SEHNR and FQNEAQ (reference sequence). There are 16 residues in the CDR3. The V and J ends lost 2 bases and 2 bases, in that order; junction bases with no gene match: 8.

The gene calls are TRBV7-3 and TRBJ2-7; D is ambiguous. Germline V gene sequence: CDR1 SGHTA, CDR2 FQGTGA. The CDR3 consists of 13 residues. Trimming left V 3 bases short and J 3 bases short, with 9 bases between. The CDR3 reads CASSLSLGYEQYF. The CDR3 region has the DNA TGTGCCAGCAGCTTGTCGCTAGGCTACGAGCAGTACTTC.

The chain is built from TRBV7-8 and TRBJ2-3; 8 bases are a match to TRBD1. Germline V lookup: CDR1 SGHVS, CDR2 FQNEAQ. With 5 bases clipped from V and 1 base from J, the junction kept 2 bases outside the gene matches. The CDR3 is 14 amino acids. The CDR3 bases are TGTGCCAGCAGCCCGGGACAGGGCACAGATACGCAGTATTTT. This codes for CASSPGQGTDTQYF.

The gene calls are TRBV27 and TRBJ2-5; the D gene is possibly TRBD2 (5 bases). Germline CDR1 MNHEY, CDR2 SMNVEV (reference sequence). The CDR3 has 12 residues. V was shortened by 6 bases and J by 5 bases, with 10 bases between the two germline ends. CDR3 DNA: TGTGCCAGCAGCGGGATCGGGGAGACCCAGTACTTC. Residues: CASSGIGETQYF.

V usage is TRBV7-2 and J usage is TRBJ1-2, with 7 bases lining up with TRBD1. Germline V gene lookup returns CDR1 SGHTA and CDR2 FQGNSA. The CDR3 runs 13 residues. V shed 4 bases, J shed 7 bases, and the junction held 6 bases outside the gene matches. The CDR3 loop reads CASSSQGLGGYTF. The CDR3 coding sequence is TGTGCCAGCAGCTCACAGGGGCTGGGTGGCTACACCTTC.

This sequence joins TRBV4-3 and TRBJ1-1, with TRBD1 matching over 9 bases. The CDR3 is 15 amino acids. The V and J ends lost 3 bases and 4 bases, in that order; junction bases with no gene match: 6. From germline, CDR1 is LGHNA and CDR2 YSLEER. The CDR3 loop reads CASSQDRGYSTEAFF. CDR3 coding DNA: TGCGCCAGCAGCCAGGACAGGGGATATTCCACTGAAGCTTTCTTT.

The J gene is TRBJ1-4, the V gene TRBV6-5; no firm D call. The CDR3 is made up of 14 amino acids. Trimming stripped 8 bases from V and 0 bases from J, with 10 bases between. Germline V CDR1 and CDR2: MNHEY, SVGAGI. The CDR3 region has the DNA TGTGCCAGCGGGCACAGTGCAACTAATGAAAAACTGTTTTTT. Protein product: CASGHSATNEKLFF.